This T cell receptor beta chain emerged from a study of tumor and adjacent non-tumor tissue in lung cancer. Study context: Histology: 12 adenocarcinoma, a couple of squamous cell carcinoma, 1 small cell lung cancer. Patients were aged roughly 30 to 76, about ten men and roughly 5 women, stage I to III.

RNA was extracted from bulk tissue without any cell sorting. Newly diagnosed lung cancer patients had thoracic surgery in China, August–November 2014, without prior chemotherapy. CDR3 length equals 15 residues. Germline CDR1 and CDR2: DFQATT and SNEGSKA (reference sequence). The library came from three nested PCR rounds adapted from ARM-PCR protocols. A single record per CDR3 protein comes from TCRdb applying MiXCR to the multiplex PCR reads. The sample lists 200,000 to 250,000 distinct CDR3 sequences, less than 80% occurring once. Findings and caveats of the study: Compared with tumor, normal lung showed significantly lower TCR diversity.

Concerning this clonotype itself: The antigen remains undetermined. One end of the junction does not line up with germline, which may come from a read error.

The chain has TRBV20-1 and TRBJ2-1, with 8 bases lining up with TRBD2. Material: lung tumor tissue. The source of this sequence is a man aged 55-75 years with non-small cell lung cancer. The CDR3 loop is CSARETSGVAIERFF. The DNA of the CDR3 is TGCAGTGCTAGAGAAACTAGCGGTGTAGCCATTGAGCGGTTCTTC.